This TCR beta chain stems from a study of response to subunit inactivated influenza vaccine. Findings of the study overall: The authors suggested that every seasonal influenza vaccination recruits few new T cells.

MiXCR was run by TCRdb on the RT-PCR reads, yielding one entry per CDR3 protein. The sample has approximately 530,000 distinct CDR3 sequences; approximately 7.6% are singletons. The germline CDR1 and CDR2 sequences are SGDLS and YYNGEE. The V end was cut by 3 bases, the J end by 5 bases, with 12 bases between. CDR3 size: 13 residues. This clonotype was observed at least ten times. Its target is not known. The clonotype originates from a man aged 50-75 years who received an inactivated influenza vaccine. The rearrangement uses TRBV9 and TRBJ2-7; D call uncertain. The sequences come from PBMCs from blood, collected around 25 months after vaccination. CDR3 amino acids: CASSANTWDEQYF. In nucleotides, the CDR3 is TGTGCCAGCAGCGCGAACACCTGGGACGAGCAGTACTTC.